One sample yielded the 20 T cell receptor beta chains listed below, sequenced in a study of cytomegalovirus exposure and HLA in healthy donors. PCR used 60 Vbeta primers and 13 Jbeta primers. Libraries were prepared by immunoSEQ multiplex PCR; TCRdb keeps only in-frame clonotypes and omits some of them. The sample lists about 130,000 clones, 70% to 80% occurring once. The sample consisted of PBMCs. The receptor source for this set is a man aged 35 to 55 in good health and CMV-seropositive.

The chain uses TRBV19 and TRBJ2-2, with D possibly matching TRBD2 (7 bases). The CDR3 spans 15 residues. V gave up 7 bases and J gave up 2 bases, with 14 bases separating them. Germline V gives CDR1 LNHDA, CDR2 SQIVND (reference sequence). The CDR3 DNA is TGTGCCAGTATAGGGGGGACTAAAAACACCGGGGAGCTGTTTTTT. This sequence encodes CASIGGTKNTGELFF.

The chain joins TRBV7-9 to TRBJ2-1; possibly TRBD2 for D (6 bases). The germline V gene encodes CDR1 SEHNR and CDR2 FQNEAQ (reference sequence). The CDR3 runs to 15 residues. V was shortened by 6 bases and J by 8 bases, with 20 bases between the two germline ends. The CDR3 sequence: CASRYRDSPGDEQFF. Here the CDR3 DNA reads TGTGCCAGCAGGTACCGAGACAGCCCGGGGGATGAGCAGTTCTTC.

This sequence joins TRBV7-9 and TRBJ2-7, with D maybe TRBD1 (5 bases). The CDR3 runs to 14 residues. Germline assignment: CDR1 SEHNR and CDR2 FQNEAQ (reference sequence). Trimming took off 7 bases at V and 0 bases at J, with 13 bases between the two ends. CDR3 DNA: TGTGCCAGCATCCTGACAGCTAGCTCCTACGAGCAGTACTTC. Protein: CASILTASSYEQYF.

The count of this clone is one. The V call is TRBV23-1, the J call TRBJ1-6; tentative D call: TRBD1 (6 bases). TRBV23-1 is filed as an ORF, its function uncertain. The CDR3 covers 17 residues. Trimming removed 3 bases from V and 3 bases from J, with 15 bases in between. CDR3 bases: TGCGCCAGCAGTCATGCCCGGACAGACCTCTATAATTCACCCCTCCACTTT. Its translation: CASSHARTDLYNSPLHF.

The V and J genes are TRBV29-1 and TRBJ2-7; D is uncertain. The CDR3 is 12 amino acids. Between the trimmed V and J ends, which lost 7 bases and 5 bases, there was a span of 15 bases. CDR1 and CDR2 (germline): SQVTM, ANQGSEA. The chain's CDR3 is CSAARRVHEQYF. The CDR3 bases are TGCAGCGCTGCGCGGAGAGTCCACGAGCAGTACTTC.

The rearrangement links TRBV29-1 to TRBJ1-2; D gene uncertain. The CDR3 totals 14 residues. The V and J ends lost 0 bases and 4 bases respectively, with 12 bases between them. CDR1 and CDR2 (germline): SQVTM, ANQGSEA. CDR3 bases: TGCAGCGTTGAAGATCAAAGGAGGTCCTATGGCTACACCTTC. This encodes CSVEDQRRSYGYTF.

This clone was seen a few times. Here the CDR3 reads CASSSSGADTQYF. CDR3 sequence (DNA): TGTGCCAGCAGCTCTAGCGGGGCAGATACGCAGTATTTT. J is TRBJ2-3 and V is TRBV7-9; 9 bases fit TRBD2. The CDR3 covers 13 residues. Germline lookup yields CDR1 SEHNR and CDR2 FQNEAQ (reference sequence). Trimming cost V 4 bases and J 4 bases; bases outside gene matches: 0.

The CDR3 reads CASSGTSGRYEQYF. The CDR3 DNA follows: TGTGCCAGCAGTGGGACTAGCGGGAGATACGAGCAGTACTTC. The chain carries TRBV6-6 and TRBJ2-7; 14 nucleotides match TRBD2. This CDR3 spans 14 amino acids. CDR1 is MNHNY, CDR2 SVGAGI, per germline (reference sequence). With 5 bases clipped from V and 4 bases from J, the junction kept 1 base outside the gene matches.

The rearrangement joins TRBV4-2 to TRBJ1-2; 7 nucleotides align to TRBD1. Germline values: CDR1 LGHNA, CDR2 YNFKEQ. This CDR3 has 15 residues. J was trimmed by 4 bases and V by 6 bases; bases with no gene match: 11. CDR3 DNA: TGTGCCAGCAGGCACAACCGGGACAGCCTCTATGGCTACACCTTC. It encodes CASRHNRDSLYGYTF.

The V gene is TRBV10-3, the J gene TRBJ2-7, with 12 bases matching TRBD2. The germline V gene encodes CDR1 ENHRY and CDR2 SYGVKD. CDR3 size: 16 residues. Unmatched junction bases numbered 4, after V lost 2 bases and J lost 2 bases. The CDR3 DNA sequence: TGTGCCATCAGTGAGGTGACTAGCGGGAGACCCTACGAGCAGTACTTC. It is translated as CAISEVTSGRPYEQYF.

This chain uses TRBV7-9 with TRBJ2-1; TRBD2 might be the D (6 bases). The CDR3 is 12 amino acids. CDR1 and CDR2 (germline): SEHNR, FQNEAQ (reference sequence). V lost 5 bases, J lost 9 bases, and 11 bases lay in between. DNA for the CDR3: TGTGCCAGCAGCAATAGCGGCGGTGAGCAGTTCTTC. Its translation is CASSNSGGEQFF.

The gene calls are TRBV6-1 and TRBJ2-2; 8 bases agree with TRBD1. After removal of 8 bases from V and 7 bases from J, the junction contained 9 bases not matched to a gene. Germline CDR1 and CDR2: MNHNS and SASEGT. The CDR3 is made up of 14 amino acids. CDR3 nucleotide sequence: TGTGCCAGCTGGGGCAGGGGGCAGAACGGGGAGCTGTTTTTT. Translating gives CASWGRGQNGELFF.

CDR3: CASSNSYEQYF. The CDR3 coding sequence is TGCGCCAGCAGCAACTCCTACGAGCAGTACTTC. This chain uses TRBV10-2 with TRBJ2-7; no definite D call. The CDR3 totals 11 residues. The V end was cut by 6 bases, the J end by 0 bases, with 3 bases between. Germline V gene sequence: CDR1 WSHSY, CDR2 SAAADI.

The V and J genes are TRBV9 and TRBJ1-4; D perhaps matches TRBD1 (5 bases). The CDR3 is 16 amino acids. Germline CDR1 reads SGDLS; CDR2 reads YYNGEE. Trimming pared 3 bases from V and 1 base from J, leaving 13 bases between. CDR3 sequence reads: CASSASLGGTNEKLFF. DNA of the CDR3: TGTGCCAGCAGCGCATCTCTGGGGGGAACTAATGAAAAACTGTTTTTT. Full variable domain (rest looked up from reference TRBV9 and TRBJ1-4): DSGVTQTPKHLITATGQRVTLRCSPRSGDLSVYWYQQSLDQGLQFLIQYYNGEERAKGNILERFSAQQFPDLHSELNLSSLELGDSALYFCASSASLGGTNEKLFFGSGTQLSVL.

The rearrangement joins TRBV7-9 to TRBJ2-1; possible D gene TRBD1, 6 bases. Germline CDR1 and CDR2: SEHNR and FQNEAQ (reference sequence). The CDR3 loop spans 15 amino acids. The V gene lost 3 bases and the J gene lost 8 bases, with 17 bases spanning the gap. CDR3 coding DNA: TGTGCCAGCAGCTTTCCGCAGGGGATGGGTGATGAGCAGTTCTTC. Its translation is CASSFPQGMGDEQFF.

A few counts support this clone. The chain links TRBV6-7 to TRBJ2-1; a possible D gene is TRBD2 (5 bases). TRBV6-7 is filed as an ORF, its function uncertain. Between the trimmed V and J ends, which lost 2 bases and 5 bases, there was a span of 7 bases. The CDR3 has 13 amino acids. DNA of the CDR3: TGTGCCAGCAGTTACCTACTAGACAATGAGCAGTTCTTC. This encodes CASSYLLDNEQFF.

V usage is TRBV29-1 and J usage is TRBJ2-1; D is uncertain. This CDR3 region has 14 residues. Between the trimmed V and J ends, which lost 1 base and 6 bases, there was a span of 13 bases. CDR1 is SQVTM, CDR2 ANQGSEA, per germline. The CDR3 loop reads CSVEGSFSGNEQFF. CDR3 DNA sequence: TGCAGCGTTGAAGGGAGTTTCTCGGGCAATGAGCAGTTCTTC.

The chain joins TRBV18 to TRBJ2-5; possible D gene TRBD1, 5 bases. Germline-derived CDR1 and CDR2 are KGHSH and LQKENI. This CDR3 is 15 amino acids long. The germline V and J ends were trimmed by 0 bases and 6 bases, with 14 bases remaining between them. CDR3 in DNA: TGTGCCAGCTCACCACCGGGGTCCAGGGTCAAGACCCAGTACTTC. This codes for CASSPPGSRVKTQYF.

The CDR3 sequence: CASSPVLQANTGELFF. CDR3 nucleotide sequence: TGTGCCAGCTCACCGGTCTTACAGGCGAACACCGGGGAGCTGTTTTTT. The J gene is TRBJ2-2, the V gene TRBV18, with D possibly being TRBD1 (5 bases). V was clipped by 3 bases and J by 0 bases, with 11 bases between them. Germline V CDR1 and CDR2: KGHSH, LQKENI. The CDR3 is 16 residues long.

The chain joins TRBV9 to TRBJ1-1; the D is unclear. Deletions cut 3 bases from V and 4 bases from J, with 10 bases between. The V gene's germline CDR1 is SGDLS and CDR2 YYNGEE. The length of the CDR3 is 13 residues. CDR3 protein: CASSDLMSTEAFF. Written as DNA, the CDR3 is TGTGCCAGCAGCGACCTTATGAGCACTGAAGCTTTCTTT.